The next 2 T cell receptor beta chains were all read from a single sample in a study of cytomegalovirus exposure and HLA in healthy donors. The assay was immunoSEQ multiplex PCR, and TCRdb's table has in-frame clones only and misses some. The table lists about 120,000 clones, over 75% of them singletons. The specimen was PBMCs. The receptors were gathered from a woman aged 25 to 39 in good health and CMV-seropositive.

This chain uses TRBV23-1 with TRBJ2-7; TRBD1 might be the D (6 bases). Being an ORF, TRBV23-1 has a function that is uncertain. This CDR3 is 15 amino acids long. Trimming removed 5 bases from V and 0 bases from J, with 14 bases in between. The CDR3 reads CASSTSRGSSYEQYF. The CDR3, as DNA: TGCGCCAGCAGTACTTCCAGGGGCAGCTCCTACGAGCAGTACTTC.

This clone was observed a few times. This chain's CDR3 is CAASRGSTGELFF. CDR3 bases: TGTGCCGCCTCACGCGGATCCACCGGGGAGCTGTTTTTT. The chain is built from TRBV7-9 and TRBJ2-2, with D uncertain. This CDR3 has 13 amino acids. Trimming took 11 bases from V and 4 from J, leaving 14 bases between them. Germline V gene data show CDR1 as SEHNR and CDR2 as FQNEAQ (reference sequence).